Each of the 21 T cell receptor beta chains below was sequenced from the same sample in a study of T cell changes during pregnancy in multiple sclerosis. Sequencing was performed with immunoSEQ multiplex PCR; in TCRdb, only in-frame clones are kept and a portion is missing. The sample comprises about 73,000 clones, 85% to 95% of which are singletons, and approximately 2.8% rests with the top ten. Specimen: peripheral blood, collected in the third trimester of pregnancy. The receptor set was obtained from a female donor in good health, enrolled as a control in a pregnancy study.

The chain is built from TRBV28 and TRBJ1-1; D may be TRBD1 (5 bases). V lost 5 bases and J 0 bases, leaving 13 bases between the germline ends. The CDR3 runs 15 residues. Germline assignment: CDR1 MDHEN and CDR2 SYDVKM. The CDR3 loop reads CASSIRQILNTEAFF. Here the CDR3 DNA reads TGTGCCAGCAGTATCCGACAGATATTGAACACTGAAGCTTTCTTT.

The chain is built from TRBV6-1 and TRBJ1-2; 9 bases fit TRBD1. CDR3 length: 17 residues. Germline CDR1 is MNHNS and CDR2 is SASEGT. V was pared by 4 bases and J by 3 bases, with 12 bases of the junction left unmatched. CDR3 amino acids: CASSAKSGTGLYYGYTF. The CDR3 region has the DNA TGTGCCAGCAGTGCAAAATCCGGGACAGGGCTCTACTATGGCTACACCTTC.

The V call is TRBV19, the J call TRBJ1-4, with D perhaps matching TRBD1 (5 bases). V lost 3 bases and J 8 bases, leaving 10 bases between the germline ends. Germline CDR1 LNHDA, CDR2 SQIVND (reference sequence). The CDR3 length is 13 residues. CDR3 in DNA: TGTGCCAGTAGTATCGGACAAAGCGAAAAACTGTTTTTT. The encoded protein is CASSIGQSEKLFF.

The chain joins TRBV5-4 to TRBJ1-2, with 10 bases aligning to TRBD1. This CDR3 is 17 amino acids long. The V and J ends lost 6 bases and 4 bases, in that order; junction bases with no gene match: 15. Per germline, CDR1 SGHNT and CDR2 YYREEE (reference sequence). The CDR3 bases are TGTGCCAGCACCCCAGCTGTCGACAGGGGGCCCCTCTATGGCTACACCTTC. Residues: CASTPAVDRGPLYGYTF.

J is TRBJ2-2 and V is TRBV2, with 9 bases identical to TRBD1. Germline CDR1 is SNHLY and CDR2 is FYNNEI. This CDR3 is 15 amino acids long. Trimming at V came to 6 bases and at J to 4 bases, leaving 6 bases not matched to a gene. In DNA form, the CDR3 reads TGTGCCAGCAGAATGGGACAGGGAGGCACCGGGGAGCTGTTTTTT. Amino acids: CASRMGQGGTGELFF.

This clone came up once. This chain connects TRBV28 to TRBJ2-3; D remains unclear. This CDR3 comprises 13 residues. Trimming took off 2 bases at V and 7 bases at J, with 10 bases between the two ends. CDR1 and CDR2 from the germline V gene are MDHEN and SYDVKM. The CDR3: CASSLGAINTQYF. The CDR3 coding sequence is TGTGCCAGCAGTTTAGGAGCTATAAATACGCAGTATTTT.

The chain joins TRBV5-1 to TRBJ1-3, with D tentatively TRBD1 (5 bases). This CDR3 has 14 amino acids. Germline V gene sequence: CDR1 SGHRS, CDR2 YFSETQ. V was clipped by 5 bases and J by 0 bases, with 9 bases between them. This CDR3 reads CASRQGFSGNTIYF. CDR3 DNA sequence: TGCGCCAGCAGGCAGGGTTTCTCTGGAAACACCATATATTTT.

The chain carries TRBV12-5 and TRBJ2-3, with 8 nucleotides matching TRBD2. This CDR3 comprises 17 residues. Germline CDR1 LGHNT, CDR2 FRNRAP. The V gene end was trimmed by 10 bases and the J gene end by 2 bases; junction bases not matched to a gene: 17. Here the CDR3 reads CAIPFQRGPHPTDTQYF. CDR3 DNA: TGTGCTATCCCTTTTCAGCGGGGGCCTCATCCCACAGATACGCAGTATTTT.

To note about this clone: At one end the junction does not follow the germline gene, possibly because of a read error. The V and J genes are TRBV4-2 and TRBJ2-1; 7 positions match TRBD2. The CDR3 covers 18 residues. Per germline, CDR1 LGHNA and CDR2 YNFKEQ. The CDR3 DNA reads TGTGCCAGCACCCAACAGCGGCCTGGCGGGAGAGTCTACAATGAGCAGTTCTTC. Translation: CASTQQRPGGRVYNEQFF.

Written as DNA, the CDR3 is TGCGCCAGCAGCCAGGTGGGCAACTCCTACGAGCAGTACTTC. Translation: CASSQVGNSYEQYF. The chain employs TRBV4-1 and TRBJ2-7; no reliable D call. The CDR3 runs 14 residues. Trimming shortened V by 3 bases and J by 0 bases, and 9 bases separated the two germline ends. Germline values: CDR1 MGHRA, CDR2 YSYEKL.

This clone was detected once. The gene calls are TRBV7-2 and TRBJ2-5; D is possibly TRBD1 (6 bases). The CDR3 is 13 amino acids. Germline CDR1 SGHTA, CDR2 FQGNSA. V dropped 8 bases and J dropped 4 bases, with 14 bases sitting between them. CDR3 loop: CASLTGSSETQYF. DNA for the CDR3: TGTGCCAGCCTAACAGGGTCCTCAGAGACCCAGTACTTC.

The rearrangement uses TRBV7-9 and TRBJ2-1; D unresolved. Germline lookup yields CDR1 SEHNR and CDR2 FQNEAQ (reference sequence). This CDR3 comprises 12 residues. The V and J ends lost 5 bases and 9 bases respectively, with 11 bases between them. The chain's CDR3 is CASSPASVEQFF. The DNA of the CDR3 is TGTGCCAGCAGCCCAGCGTCCGTTGAGCAGTTCTTC.

The chain has TRBV5-1 and TRBJ2-3; D may be TRBD2 (6 bases). Germline CDR1 SGHRS, CDR2 YFSETQ. CDR3 length: 15 residues. V was clipped by 0 bases and J by 5 bases, with 13 bases between them. The DNA of the CDR3 is TGCGCCAGCAGCTTGGTGGGGCCGGGGGAAGATACGCAGTATTTT. Translated, it gives CASSLVGPGEDTQYF.

As DNA, the CDR3 is TGTGCCAGCAGCTTAGGTAGCATGAATGAGCAGTTCTTC. Its protein product is CASSLGSMNEQFF. V gene TRBV11-2 combines with J gene TRBJ2-1, with D hard to call. Trimming left V 1 base short and J 7 bases short, with 8 bases between. Per the germline V gene, CDR1 is SGHAT and CDR2 is FQNNGV. This CDR3 comprises 13 residues.

As to this clone: Other DNA sequences within the sample encode an identical CDR3. The chain recombines TRBV7-3 with TRBJ2-2; tentative D call: TRBD2 (6 bases). The CDR3 sequence is 14 residues long. V was shortened by 3 bases and J by 2 bases, with 7 bases between the two germline ends. CDR1 is SGHTA and CDR2 is FQGTGA in the germline V gene. The CDR3 coding sequence is TGTGCCAGCAGCTTTAGCGGTAACACCGGGGAGCTGTTTTTT. It yields the protein CASSFSGNTGELFF. Complete variable domain (other parts from reference TRBV7-3 and TRBJ2-2): GAGVSQTPSNKVTEKGKYVELRCDPISGHTALYWYRQSLGQGPEFLIYFQGTGAADDSGLPNDRFFAVRPEGSVSTLKIQRTERGDSAVYLCASSFSGNTGELFFGEGSRLTVL.

The chain links TRBV5-8 to TRBJ2-2, with 9 nucleotides matching TRBD1. The CDR3 covers 16 residues. CDR1 and CDR2 (germline): SGHTS, YDEGEE. Trimming cost V 3 bases and J 1 base; bases outside gene matches: 4. The CDR3 DNA reads as TGTGCCAGCAGCTCTCGGGGACAGGGGAACACCGGGGAGCTGTTTTTT. Protein: CASSSRGQGNTGELFF.

This chain joins TRBV7-9 and TRBJ1-1; D is ambiguous. The CDR3 spans 13 residues. Trimming removed 7 bases at V and 1 base at J, with 10 bases between. Germline CDR1 reads SEHNR; CDR2 reads FQNEAQ (reference sequence). The CDR3 DNA follows: TGTGCCAGCAACCAGGTAGAGAACACTGAAGCTTTCTTT. This sequence encodes CASNQVENTEAFF.

CDR3 residues: CASSYLSGTEAFF. The DNA of the CDR3 is TGTGCCAGCAGTTACCTTTCCGGCACTGAAGCTTTCTTT. The chain has TRBV6-5 and TRBJ1-1, with no clear D. Trimming stripped 2 bases from V and 4 bases from J, with 8 bases between. The length of the CDR3 is 13 residues. Looked up from germline, CDR1 is MNHEY and CDR2 is SVGAGI.

This clone is a singleton in its sample. The chain links TRBV6-1 to TRBJ1-5; D unclear. Trimming shortened V by 8 bases and J by 3 bases, and 14 bases separated the two germline ends. Germline CDR1 and CDR2: MNHNS and SASEGT. CDR3 length: 14 residues. The CDR3 nucleotides read TGTGCCAGCGCGCCAGAGGAATACAATCAGCCCCAGCATTTT. Translation: CASAPEEYNQPQHF.

The J gene is TRBJ2-1, the V gene TRBV28; 11 nucleotides align to TRBD2. CDR3 length: 17 amino acids. Germline CDR1 MDHEN, CDR2 SYDVKM. V trimming: 4 bases; J trimming: 6 bases; junction bases outside the gene matches: 11. This chain's CDR3 is CASSSLRVAGGGNEQFF. As DNA, the CDR3 is TGTGCCAGCAGTTCCCTTAGAGTAGCGGGAGGGGGCAATGAGCAGTTCTTC.

V is TRBV15 and J is TRBJ1-3; D might be TRBD1 (6 bases). V shed 4 bases and J shed 0 bases, with 10 bases lying between them. This CDR3 spans 15 amino acids. The V gene's germline CDR1 is LNHNV and CDR2 YYDKDF (reference sequence). CDR3 sequence: CATSTDRTSGNTIYF. CDR3 nucleotide sequence: TGTGCCACCAGCACTGACAGGACCTCTGGAAACACCATATATTTT.